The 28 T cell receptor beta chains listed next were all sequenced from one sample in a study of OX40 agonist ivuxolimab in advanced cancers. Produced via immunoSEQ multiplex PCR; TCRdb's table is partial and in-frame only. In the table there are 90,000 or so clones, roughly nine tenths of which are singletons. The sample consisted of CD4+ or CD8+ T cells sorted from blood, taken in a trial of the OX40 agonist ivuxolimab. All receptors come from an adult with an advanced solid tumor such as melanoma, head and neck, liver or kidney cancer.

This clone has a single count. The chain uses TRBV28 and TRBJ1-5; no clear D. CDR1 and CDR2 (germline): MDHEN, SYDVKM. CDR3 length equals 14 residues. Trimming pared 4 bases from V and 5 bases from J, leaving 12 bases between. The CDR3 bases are TGTGCCAGCAGTTCGCCGAACGGAGATCAGCCCCAGCATTTT. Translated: CASSSPNGDQPQHF. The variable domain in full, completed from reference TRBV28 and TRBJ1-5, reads DVKVTQSSRYLVKRTGEKVFLECVQDMDHENMFWYRQDPGLGLRLIYFSYDVKMKEKGDIPEGYSVSREKKERFSLILESASTNQTSMYLCASSSPNGDQPQHFGDGTRLSIL.

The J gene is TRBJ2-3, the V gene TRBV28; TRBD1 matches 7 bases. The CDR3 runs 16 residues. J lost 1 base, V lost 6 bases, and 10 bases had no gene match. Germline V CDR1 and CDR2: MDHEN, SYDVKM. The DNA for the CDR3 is TGTGCCAGCAGGCCTCACCGGGACAGTCGCACAGATACGCAGTATTTT. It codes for CASRPHRDSRTDTQYF.

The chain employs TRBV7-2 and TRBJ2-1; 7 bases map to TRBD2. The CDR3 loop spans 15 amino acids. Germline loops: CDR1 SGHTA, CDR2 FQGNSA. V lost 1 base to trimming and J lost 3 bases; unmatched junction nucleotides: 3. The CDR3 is CASSLVGTNYNEQFF. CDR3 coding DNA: TGTGCCAGCAGCTTAGTGGGGACTAACTACAATGAGCAGTTCTTC.

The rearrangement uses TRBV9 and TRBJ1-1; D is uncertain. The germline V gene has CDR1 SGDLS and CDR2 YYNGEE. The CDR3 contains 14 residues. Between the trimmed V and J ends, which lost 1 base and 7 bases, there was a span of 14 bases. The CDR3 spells CASSVTDGHVEAFF. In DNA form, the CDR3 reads TGTGCCAGCAGCGTAACCGACGGGCATGTTGAAGCTTTCTTT. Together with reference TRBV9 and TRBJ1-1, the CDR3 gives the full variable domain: DSGVTQTPKHLITATGQRVTLRCSPRSGDLSVYWYQQSLDQGLQFLIQYYNGEERAKGNILERFSAQQFPDLHSELNLSSLELGDSALYFCASSVTDGHVEAFFGQGTRLTVV.

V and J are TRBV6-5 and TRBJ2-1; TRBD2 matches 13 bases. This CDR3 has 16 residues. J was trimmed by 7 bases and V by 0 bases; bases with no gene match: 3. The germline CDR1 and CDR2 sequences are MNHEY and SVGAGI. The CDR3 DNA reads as TGTGCCAGCAGTTACTCACTAGCGGGAGGGACGAATGAGCAGTTCTTC. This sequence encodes CASSYSLAGGTNEQFF.

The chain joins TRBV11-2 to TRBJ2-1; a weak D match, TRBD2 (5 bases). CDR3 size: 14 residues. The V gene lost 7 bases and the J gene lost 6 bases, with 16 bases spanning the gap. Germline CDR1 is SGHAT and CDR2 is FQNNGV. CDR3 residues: CASTFITGVNEQFF. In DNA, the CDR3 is TGTGCCAGCACCTTTATAACCGGGGTCAATGAGCAGTTCTTC.

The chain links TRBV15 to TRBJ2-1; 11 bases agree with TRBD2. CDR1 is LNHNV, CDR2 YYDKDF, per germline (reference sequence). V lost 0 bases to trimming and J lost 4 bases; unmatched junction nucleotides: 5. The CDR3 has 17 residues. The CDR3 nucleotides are TGTGCCACCAGCAGAGAGTGGGGACTAGCGGATTACAATGAGCAGTTCTTC. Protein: CATSREWGLADYNEQFF.

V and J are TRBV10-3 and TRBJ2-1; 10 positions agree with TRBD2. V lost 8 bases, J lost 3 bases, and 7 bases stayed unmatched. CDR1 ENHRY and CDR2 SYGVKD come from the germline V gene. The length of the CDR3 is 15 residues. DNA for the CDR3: TGTGCCATCGTAAAATCTAGCGGGAGCTACAATGAGCAGTTCTTC. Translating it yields CAIVKSSGSYNEQFF.

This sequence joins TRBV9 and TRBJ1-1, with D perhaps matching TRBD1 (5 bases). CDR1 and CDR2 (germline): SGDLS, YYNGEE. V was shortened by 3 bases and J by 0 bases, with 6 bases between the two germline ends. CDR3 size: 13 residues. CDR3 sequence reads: CASSEGMNTEAFF. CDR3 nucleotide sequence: TGTGCCAGCAGCGAGGGGATGAACACTGAAGCTTTCTTT.

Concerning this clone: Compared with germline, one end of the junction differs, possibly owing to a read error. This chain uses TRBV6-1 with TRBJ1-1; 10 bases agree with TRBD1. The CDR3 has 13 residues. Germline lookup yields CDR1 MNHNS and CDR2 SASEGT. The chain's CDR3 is CASRDRGRGEAFF. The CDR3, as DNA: TGTGCCAGCCGTGACAGGGGGCGGGGTGAAGCTTTCTTT.

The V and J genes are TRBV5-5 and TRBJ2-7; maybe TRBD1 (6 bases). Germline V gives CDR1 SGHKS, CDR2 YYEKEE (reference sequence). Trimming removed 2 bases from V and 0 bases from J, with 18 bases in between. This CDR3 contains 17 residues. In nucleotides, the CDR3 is TGTGCCAGCAGCTTTAACTCTCCAGGGGTGTTCTCCTACGAGCAGTACGTC. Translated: CASSFNSPGVFSYEQYV.

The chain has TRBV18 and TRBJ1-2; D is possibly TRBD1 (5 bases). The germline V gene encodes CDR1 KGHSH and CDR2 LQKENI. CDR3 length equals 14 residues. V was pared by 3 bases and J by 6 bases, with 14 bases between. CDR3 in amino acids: CASSPSGGGDGYTF. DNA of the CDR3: TGTGCCAGCTCACCGAGCGGAGGAGGGGATGGCTACACCTTC.

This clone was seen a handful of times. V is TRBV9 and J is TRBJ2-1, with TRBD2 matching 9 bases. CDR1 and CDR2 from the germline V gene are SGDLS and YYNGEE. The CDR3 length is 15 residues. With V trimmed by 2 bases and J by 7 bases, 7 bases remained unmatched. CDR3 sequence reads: CASSVEREDWNEQFF. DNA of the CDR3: TGTGCCAGCAGCGTCGAGCGGGAGGATTGGAATGAGCAGTTCTTC. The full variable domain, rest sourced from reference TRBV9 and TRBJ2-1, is DSGVTQTPKHLITATGQRVTLRCSPRSGDLSVYWYQQSLDQGLQFLIQYYNGEERAKGNILERFSAQQFPDLHSELNLSSLELGDSALYFCASSVEREDWNEQFFGPGTRLTVL.

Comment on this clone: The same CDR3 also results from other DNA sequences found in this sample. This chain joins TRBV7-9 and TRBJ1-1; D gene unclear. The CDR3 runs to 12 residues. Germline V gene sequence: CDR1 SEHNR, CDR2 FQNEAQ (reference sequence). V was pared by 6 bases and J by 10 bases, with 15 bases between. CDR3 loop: CASSLGESAAFF. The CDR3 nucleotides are TGTGCCAGCAGTCTCGGGGAGTCGGCAGCTTTCTTT.

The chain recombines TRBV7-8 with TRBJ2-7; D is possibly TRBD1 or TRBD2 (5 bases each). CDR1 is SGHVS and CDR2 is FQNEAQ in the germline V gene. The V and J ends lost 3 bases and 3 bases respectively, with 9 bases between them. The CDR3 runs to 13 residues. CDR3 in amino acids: CASSLGPNYEQYV. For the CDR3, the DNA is TGTGCCAGCAGCTTGGGACCGAACTACGAGCAGTACGTC.

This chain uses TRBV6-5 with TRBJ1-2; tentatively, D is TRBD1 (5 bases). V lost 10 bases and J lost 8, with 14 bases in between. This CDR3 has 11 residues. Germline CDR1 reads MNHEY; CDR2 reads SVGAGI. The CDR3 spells CATNFRDGYTF. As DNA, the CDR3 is TGTGCCACCAACTTCAGGGACGGCTACACCTTC.

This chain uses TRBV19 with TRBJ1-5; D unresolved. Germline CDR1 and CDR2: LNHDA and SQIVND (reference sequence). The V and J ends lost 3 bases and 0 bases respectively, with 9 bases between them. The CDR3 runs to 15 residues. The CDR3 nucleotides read TGTGCCAGTAGTATCTACATAGATAGCAATCAGCCCCAGCATTTT. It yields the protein CASSIYIDSNQPQHF.

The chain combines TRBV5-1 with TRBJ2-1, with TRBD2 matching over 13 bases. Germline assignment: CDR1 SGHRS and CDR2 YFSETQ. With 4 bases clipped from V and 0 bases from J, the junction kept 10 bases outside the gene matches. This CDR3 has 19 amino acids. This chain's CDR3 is CASSTPTSGRGGSYNEQFF. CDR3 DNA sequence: TGCGCCAGCAGCACCCCAACTAGCGGGAGGGGGGGCTCCTACAATGAGCAGTTCTTC.

The CDR3 DNA sequence: TGTGCCAGCAGCTTAGAGGTCGGGTACACTGAAGCTTTCTTT. This translates into CASSLEVGYTEAFF. V gene TRBV11-2 combines with J gene TRBJ1-1, with no clear D. CDR1 is SGHAT, CDR2 FQNNGV, per germline. The CDR3 is 14 amino acids. Trimming left V 0 bases short and J 3 bases short, with 8 bases between.

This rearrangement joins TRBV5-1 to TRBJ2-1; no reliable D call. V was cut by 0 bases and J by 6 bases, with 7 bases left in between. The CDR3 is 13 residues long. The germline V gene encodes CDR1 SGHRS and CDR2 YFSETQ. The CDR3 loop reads CASSLVGINEQFF. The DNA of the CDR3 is TGCGCCAGCAGCTTGGTGGGGATCAATGAGCAGTTCTTC.

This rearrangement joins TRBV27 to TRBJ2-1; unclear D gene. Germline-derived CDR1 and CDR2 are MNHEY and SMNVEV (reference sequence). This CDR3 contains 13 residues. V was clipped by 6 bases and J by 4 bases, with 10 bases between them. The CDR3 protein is CASSLTPYNEQFF. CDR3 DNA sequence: TGTGCCAGCAGCTTGACACCTTACAATGAGCAGTTCTTC.

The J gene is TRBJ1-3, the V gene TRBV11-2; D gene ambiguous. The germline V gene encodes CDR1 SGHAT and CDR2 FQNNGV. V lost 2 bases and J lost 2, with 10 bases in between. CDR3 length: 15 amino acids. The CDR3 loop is CASSLLGRTGNTIYF. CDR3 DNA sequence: TGTGCCAGCAGCTTATTAGGACGAACTGGAAACACCATATATTTT.

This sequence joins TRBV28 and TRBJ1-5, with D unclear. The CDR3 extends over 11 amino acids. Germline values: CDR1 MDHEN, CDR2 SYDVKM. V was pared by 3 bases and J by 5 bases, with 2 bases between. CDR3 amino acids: CASSFHQPQHF. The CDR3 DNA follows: TGTGCCAGCAGTTTCCATCAGCCCCAGCATTTT.

The CDR3 coding sequence is TGTGCCTGGAGGGGTCCCGCCCGCAATGAGCAGTTCTTC. This encodes CAWRGPARNEQFF. The chain carries TRBV30 and TRBJ2-1; no definite D call. V lost 3 bases to trimming and J lost 6 bases, with 12 bases between them. This CDR3 is 13 amino acids long. In germline, CDR1 is GTSNPN, CDR2 SVGIG (reference sequence).

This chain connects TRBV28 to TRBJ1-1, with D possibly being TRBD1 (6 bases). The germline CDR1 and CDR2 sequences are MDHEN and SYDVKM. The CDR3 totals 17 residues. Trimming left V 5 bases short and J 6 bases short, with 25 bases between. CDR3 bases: TGTGCCAGCAGTCTATATGCAGACACCAGGGGCCTCCCTGAAGCTTTCTTT. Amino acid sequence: CASSLYADTRGLPEAFF.

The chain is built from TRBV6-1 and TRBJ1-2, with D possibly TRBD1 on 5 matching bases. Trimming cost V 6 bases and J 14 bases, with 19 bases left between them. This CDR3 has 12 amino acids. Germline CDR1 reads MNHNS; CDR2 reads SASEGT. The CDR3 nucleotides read TGTGCCAGCAGCCCCCTCGCGCAGGGTGGTACCTTC. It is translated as CASSPLAQGGTF.

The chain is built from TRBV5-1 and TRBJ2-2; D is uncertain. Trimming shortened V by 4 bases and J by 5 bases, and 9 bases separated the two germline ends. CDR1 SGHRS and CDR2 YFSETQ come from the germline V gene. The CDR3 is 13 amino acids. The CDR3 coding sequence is TGCGCCAGCAGCGTAAAAAGGACCGGGGAGCTGTTTTTT. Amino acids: CASSVKRTGELFF. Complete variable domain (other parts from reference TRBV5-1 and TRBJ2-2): KAGVTQTPRYLIKTRGQQVTLSCSPISGHRSVSWYQQTPGQGLQFLFEYFSETQRNKGNFPGRFSGRQFSNSRSEMNVSTLELGDSALYLCASSVKRTGELFFGEGSRLTVL.

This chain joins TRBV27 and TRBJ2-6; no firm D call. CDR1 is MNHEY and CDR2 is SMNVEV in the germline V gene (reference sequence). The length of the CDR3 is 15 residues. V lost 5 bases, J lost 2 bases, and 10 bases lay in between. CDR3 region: CASSPTPTGANVLTF. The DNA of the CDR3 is TGTGCCAGCAGTCCCACCCCCACTGGGGCCAACGTCCTGACTTTC.